A single sample is the source of the 27 T cell receptor beta chains below, sequenced in a study of cytomegalovirus exposure and HLA in healthy donors. The PCR contained 60 Vbeta and 13 Jbeta primers. Clones were sequenced by immunoSEQ multiplex PCR, and TCRdb holds only the in-frame ones, with some missing. This sample has roughly 69,000 clones; approximately 76% occur once, and the top ten carry 5% to 7%. The sequenced sample consisted of PBMCs. These receptors were obtained from a man aged 50 to 60 in good health and CMV-seronegative.

The genes are TRBV21-1 and TRBJ1-1; the table's D call TRBD1 went unverified against the DNA. TRBV21-1 is given as a pseudogene. CDR3 size: 19 residues. For the CDR3, the DNA is TGTGCCAGCAGCAAAGCGCGAGGTAGGGACAGGGGGCTGTGCACTGAAGCTTTCTTT. Translation: CASSKARGRDRGLCTEAFF.

This chain connects TRBV11-1 to TRBJ2-1; D is perhaps TRBD2 (5 bases). The CDR3 has 15 residues. Germline V gene sequence: CDR1 SGHAT, CDR2 FQDESV (reference sequence). Trimming removed 4 bases at V and 5 bases at J, with 15 bases between. The CDR3 loop reads CASSSPYQRDNEQFF. For the CDR3, the DNA is TGTGCCAGCAGCTCGCCTTACCAGAGGGACAATGAGCAGTTCTTC.

The chain recombines TRBV5-1 with TRBJ1-6; 7 bases match TRBD1. V was pared by 7 bases and J by 5 bases, with 6 bases of the junction left unmatched. Germline V gene data show CDR1 as SGHRS and CDR2 as YFSETQ. The CDR3 length is 14 residues. The CDR3 region has the DNA TGCGCCAGCGCCCCGACAGGGAATAATTCACCCCTCCACTTT. This encodes CASAPTGNNSPLHF.

V usage is TRBV6-6 and J usage is TRBJ1-2, with a tentative D call TRBD1 (6 bases). The germline V and J ends were trimmed by 1 base and 7 bases, with 16 bases remaining between them. There are 15 residues in the CDR3. Looked up from germline, CDR1 is MNHNY and CDR2 is SVGAGI (reference sequence). The CDR3 DNA sequence: TGTGCCAGCAGTTACTTGGAAGGGGGTGGAGGTGGCTACACCTTC. It translates to CASSYLEGGGGGYTF.

V is TRBV4-1 and J is TRBJ1-1; 8 nucleotides match TRBD1. CDR3 length: 18 residues. V shed 5 bases, J shed 0 bases, and the junction held 14 bases outside the gene matches. CDR1 and CDR2 from the germline V gene are MGHRA and YSYEKL. CDR3 in amino acids: CASSSGQGGGPLNTEAFF. The CDR3 coding sequence is TGCGCCAGCAGCAGCGGACAGGGCGGAGGGCCATTGAACACTGAAGCTTTCTTT.

Concerning this clone: Germline is not matched at one junction end, which may reflect a read error. This rearrangement joins TRBV7-7 to TRBJ2-7; D might be TRBD1 (7 bases). The germline gives CDR1 SSHAT, CDR2 FNYEAQ (reference sequence). The CDR3 totals 13 residues. CDR3 DNA sequence: TGTGCTAGCAGCTTAGCGGCAGGGGGCGAGCAGTACTTC. Its translation: CASSLAAGGEQYF.

The chain is built from TRBV6-1 and TRBJ2-1, with D uncertain. V dropped 1 base and J dropped 7 bases, with 14 bases sitting between them. Germline CDR1 reads MNHNS; CDR2 reads SASEGT. CDR3 length equals 15 residues. The CDR3 sequence is CASSEVQAQSNEQFF. The CDR3 nucleotides read TGTGCCAGCAGTGAAGTGCAGGCCCAATCGAATGAGCAGTTCTTC.

The sample holds one count of this clone. The chain has TRBV9 and TRBJ2-2, with TRBD1 identical over 9 bases. The CDR3 contains 17 residues. After removal of 0 bases from V and 3 bases from J, the junction contained 6 bases not matched to a gene. In germline, CDR1 is SGDLS, CDR2 YYNGEE. The CDR3 DNA reads TGTGCCAGCAGCGTAGCTCGGACAGGGGCCCACACCGGGGAGCTGTTTTTT. Translated, it gives CASSVARTGAHTGELFF.

The table lists this clone with a count of one. This chain links TRBV9 with TRBJ2-3, with 12 bases lining up with TRBD2. V shed 2 bases and J 0 bases; nucleotides not matched to a gene: 10. Germline CDR1 reads SGDLS; CDR2 reads YYNGEE. The CDR3 contains 19 residues. DNA of the CDR3: TGTGCCAGCAGCGTGGGACTAGCGGGCACCCAGATTAGCACAGATACGCAGTATTTT. This sequence encodes CASSVGLAGTQISTDTQYF.

This clone was counted a single time. This sequence joins TRBV6-5 and TRBJ1-5, with 8 bases aligning to TRBD1. Germline V gene lookup returns CDR1 MNHEY and CDR2 SVGAGI. Losses at the gene ends were 6 bases for V and 2 bases for J; bases not matched to a gene: 6. The CDR3 consists of 15 residues. In nucleotides, the CDR3 is TGTGCCAGCAGCAGACAGGGACAGGGCAATCAGCCCCAGCATTTT. Translation: CASSRQGQGNQPQHF.

This chain links TRBV19 with TRBJ2-3; 10 nucleotides align to TRBD1. The length of the CDR3 is 15 residues. Looked up from germline, CDR1 is LNHDA and CDR2 is SQIVND (reference sequence). J was trimmed by 1 base and V by 7 bases; bases with no gene match: 5. CDR3 sequence: CASTRGTGGTDTQYF. The CDR3 DNA reads as TGTGCCAGTACTCGCGGGACAGGGGGCACAGATACGCAGTATTTT.

This clone has just a few counts. The rearrangement joins TRBV6-5 to TRBJ2-7, with TRBD2 matching over 13 bases. The CDR3 runs to 15 residues. With V trimmed by 6 bases and J by 6 bases, 8 bases remained unmatched. Germline values: CDR1 MNHEY, CDR2 SVGAGI. The CDR3 coding sequence is TGTGCCAGCAGCCCCAGACTAGCGGGGGGTCCCGAGCAGTACTTC. It yields the protein CASSPRLAGGPEQYF.

As regards this clone: The germline gene is not matched at one end of the junction; a read error may be the cause. V is TRBV7-7 and J is TRBJ2-7; 10 bases align to TRBD2. The CDR3 spans 14 residues. The germline V gene has CDR1 SSHAT and CDR2 FNYEAQ (reference sequence). The CDR3 DNA sequence: TGTGCTAGCAGCCTTAGCGGGGGGATCGACGAGCAGTACTTC. It codes for CASSLSGGIDEQYF. The full variable domain, completed using reference TRBV7-7 and TRBJ2-7, is GAGVSQSPRYKVTKRGQDVTLRCDPISSHATLYWYQQALGQGPEFLTYFNYEAQPDKSGLPSDRFSAERPEGSISTLTIQRTEQRDSAMYRCASSLSGGIDEQYFGPGTRLTVT.

About this clone: The junction departs from germline at one end; a sequencing error may be responsible. The V call is TRBV7-9, the J call TRBJ2-7, with a possible D match to TRBD1 (5 bases). The length of the CDR3 is 13 residues. Per germline, CDR1 SEHNR and CDR2 FQNEAQ (reference sequence). The CDR3 region has the DNA TGTTCCAGCAGCCGTCCTACAGGTTACGAGCAGTACTTC. This codes for CSSSRPTGYEQYF.

The chain combines TRBV5-4 with TRBJ2-1, with 10 bases identical to TRBD2. This CDR3 spans 15 amino acids. In germline, CDR1 is SGHNT, CDR2 YYREEE (reference sequence). V lost 4 bases and J lost 5; bases outside the gene matches: 6. Here the CDR3 reads CASSHSGGGDNEQFF. The CDR3 DNA reads TGTGCCAGCAGCCACAGCGGGGGGGGCGACAATGAGCAGTTCTTC. Using reference TRBV5-4 and TRBJ2-1 for the parts outside the CDR3, the full variable domain is ETGVTQSPTHLIKTRGQQVTLRCSSQSGHNTVSWYQQALGQGPQFIFQYYREEENGRGNFPPRFSGLQFPNYSSELNVNALELDDSALYLCASSHSGGGDNEQFFGPGTRLTVL.

This clone was found a few times. V and J are TRBV6-4 and TRBJ2-4, with D hard to call. This CDR3 has 13 amino acids. Trimming left V 6 bases short and J 9 bases short, with 15 bases between. Germline CDR1 MRHNA, CDR2 SNTAGT. The CDR3: CASSAFGGGIQYF. The CDR3 DNA reads as TGTGCCAGCAGCGCCTTTGGTGGCGGCATTCAGTACTTC.

This clone was seen just once. The chain combines TRBV5-6 with TRBJ1-2; a possible D gene is TRBD1 (6 bases). CDR3 size: 13 residues. Trimming shortened V by 4 bases and J by 8 bases, and 15 bases separated the two germline ends. CDR1 is SGHDT and CDR2 is YYEEEE in the germline V gene. The CDR3 nucleotides read TGTGCCAGCAGCCCGGTGGAGGGGGGGGGCTACACCTTC. Residues: CASSPVEGGGYTF. The full variable domain, rest sourced from reference TRBV5-6 and TRBJ1-2, is DAGVTQSPTHLIKTRGQQVTLRCSPKSGHDTVSWYQQALGQGPQFIFQYYEEEERQRGNFPDRFSGHQFPNYSSELNVNALLLGDSALYLCASSPVEGGGYTFGSGTRLTVV.

The chain links TRBV7-2 to TRBJ2-7; 13 bases match TRBD2. Unmatched junction bases numbered 3, after V lost 0 bases and J lost 4 bases. Germline loops: CDR1 SGHTA, CDR2 FQGNSA. The CDR3 is made up of 16 amino acids. The CDR3 is CASSLALAGGRYEQYF. The DNA of the CDR3 is TGTGCCAGCAGCTTAGCACTAGCGGGGGGGCGGTACGAGCAGTACTTC. Looking up the rest from reference TRBV7-2 and TRBJ2-7 gives the full variable domain: GAGVSQSPSNKVTEKGKDVELRCDPISGHTALYWYRQSLGQGLEFLIYFQGNSAPDKSGLPSDRFSAERTGGSVSTLTIQRTQQEDSAVYLCASSLALAGGRYEQYFGPGTRLTVT.

The rearrangement uses TRBV7-9 and TRBJ2-1, with D tentatively TRBD2 (7 bases). Deletions cut 5 bases from V and 0 bases from J, with 14 bases between. The CDR3 has 16 amino acids. CDR1 and CDR2 from the germline V gene are SEHNR and FQNEAQ (reference sequence). The CDR3, as DNA: TGTGCCAGCAGCCGGGGGGCGGCCAGCTCCTACAATGAGCAGTTCTTC. This codes for CASSRGAASSYNEQFF. The full variable domain, with the rest looked up from reference TRBV7-9 and TRBJ2-1, is DTGVSQNPRHKITKRGQNVTFRCDPISEHNRLYWYRQTLGQGPEFLTYFQNEAQLEKSRLLSDRFSAERPKGSFSTLEIQRTEQGDSAMYLCASSRGAASSYNEQFFGPGTRLTVL.

This sequence joins TRBV7-6 and TRBJ1-5, with D possibly TRBD1 on 5 matching bases. Looked up from germline, CDR1 is SGHVS and CDR2 is FNYEAQ. CDR3 length: 14 amino acids. V lost 3 bases and J 5 bases, leaving 11 bases between the germline ends. CDR3 residues: CASSLGGGDQPQHF. Here the CDR3 DNA reads TGTGCCAGCAGCTTGGGGGGAGGGGATCAGCCCCAGCATTTT.

The genes are TRBV9 and TRBJ2-7, with a weak D call TRBD1 (6 bases). Germline V gene lookup returns CDR1 SGDLS and CDR2 YYNGEE. Trimming took off 4 bases at V and 0 bases at J, with 11 bases between the two ends. CDR3 length: 14 amino acids. The CDR3 nucleotides read TGTGCCAGCAGCCCTAGGGGGAGCTCCTACGAGCAGTACTTC. The encoded protein is CASSPRGSSYEQYF. The full variable domain, its missing parts supplied by reference TRBV9 and TRBJ2-7, is DSGVTQTPKHLITATGQRVTLRCSPRSGDLSVYWYQQSLDQGLQFLIQYYNGEERAKGNILERFSAQQFPDLHSELNLSSLELGDSALYFCASSPRGSSYEQYFGPGTRLTVT.

As concerns this clone: Other DNA sequences within the sample encode an identical CDR3. This chain joins TRBV5-1 and TRBJ1-3; 7 positions match TRBD1. This CDR3 region has 16 residues. CDR1 is SGHRS and CDR2 is YFSETQ in the germline V gene. The V gene end was trimmed by 0 bases and the J gene end by 4 bases; junction bases not matched to a gene: 7. CDR3 amino acids: CASSLVGTGAGNTIYF. The CDR3 DNA sequence: TGCGCCAGCAGCTTGGTGGGCACAGGGGCCGGAAACACCATATATTTT.

This clone was counted a single time. The chain employs TRBV30 and TRBJ1-1; D may be TRBD1 (6 bases). Looked up from germline, CDR1 is GTSNPN and CDR2 is SVGIG (reference sequence). Deletions cut 4 bases from V and 6 bases from J, with 12 bases between. This CDR3 spans 12 amino acids. The CDR3 DNA sequence: TGTGCCTGGACAGGGGCGATCGCTGAAGCTTTCTTT. Its protein product is CAWTGAIAEAFF.

V and J are TRBV9 and TRBJ2-2; 10 bases fit TRBD2. The length of the CDR3 is 15 residues. V gave up 5 bases and J gave up 6 bases; unmatched junction bases: 7. Germline-derived CDR1 and CDR2 are SGDLS and YYNGEE. As DNA, the CDR3 is TGTGCCAGCAGGCCCGGGACTAGCGACCCCGGGGAGCTGTTTTTT. This codes for CASRPGTSDPGELFF.

The gene calls are TRBV11-1 and TRBJ2-5; D gene unclear. CDR1 and CDR2 (germline): SGHAT, FQDESV (reference sequence). The CDR3 spans 12 residues. The germline V and J ends were trimmed by 5 bases and 5 bases, with 9 bases remaining between them. CDR3 bases: TGTGCCAGCAGCACAGTTCGGGAGACCCAGTACTTC. This gives the protein CASSTVRETQYF.

The chain has TRBV6-6 and TRBJ2-1; 10 bases are a match to TRBD1. The germline V gene has CDR1 MNHNY and CDR2 SVGAGI (reference sequence). The CDR3 contains 14 residues. V shed 2 bases and J 7 bases; nucleotides not matched to a gene: 2. The CDR3 sequence: CASSYPGQGNEQFF. The CDR3 DNA sequence: TGTGCCAGCAGTTACCCGGGACAGGGGAATGAGCAGTTCTTC.

This chain connects TRBV14 to TRBJ2-1; possibly TRBD1 for D (6 bases). Trimming left V 3 bases short and J 1 base short, with 13 bases between. CDR1 is SGHDN, CDR2 FVKESK, per germline. CDR3 length: 16 residues. In nucleotides, the CDR3 is TGTGCCAGCAGCCACAACAGGGCTGTATCCTACAATGAGCAGTTCTTC. Translation: CASSHNRAVSYNEQFF.